Following are 3 T cell receptor beta chains from one sample sequenced in a study of Ad26.COV2.S vaccination and SARS-CoV-2 variants. TCRdb's table, derived via immunoSEQ multiplex PCR, lists solely in-frame clones and lacks some. The sample lists fewer than 900,000 clones; roughly 90% were seen once. Indicated treatment: roughly 19 received Ad26.COV2.S at low or high dose, single or two shots; roughly five received placebo; per-sample allocation not given. After the first vaccine or placebo injection, samples were drawn on day 63. The sequencing used peripheral blood, collected in a trial of Ad26.COV2.S vaccine versus placebo. The source of these receptors is a person aged 18-65 years who received the Ad26.COV2.S COVID-19 vaccine or a placebo.

The chain employs TRBV19 and TRBJ2-1, with D perhaps TRBD1 or TRBD2 (6 bases each). Germline lookup yields CDR1 LNHDA and CDR2 SQIVND (reference sequence). V lost 5 bases and J 0 bases, leaving 26 bases between the germline ends. The length of the CDR3 is 20 residues. CDR3 amino acids: CASSPRGPLGGKSSYNEQFF. In nucleotides, the CDR3 is TGTGCCAGTAGTCCACGGGGACCCCTAGGGGGGAAGAGCTCCTACAATGAGCAGTTCTTC.

As to this clone: Distinct nucleotide sequences in the sample also encode this CDR3. The CDR3 DNA is TGTGCCAGCAGCTTAGACGGTAATGAGCAGTTCTTC. This encodes CASSLDGNEQFF. The rearrangement links TRBV5-4 to TRBJ2-1; D remains unclear. The CDR3 extends over 12 amino acids. Germline CDR1 reads SGHNT; CDR2 reads YYREEE (reference sequence). The germline V and J ends were trimmed by 2 bases and 7 bases, with 7 bases remaining between them.

CDR3 nucleotides: TGTGCCAGCAGCCAAGATCTGGAGCCGGTGGGTGAAGCTTTCTTT. Protein sequence: CASSQDLEPVGEAFF. The V and J genes are TRBV4-2 and TRBJ1-1; D remains ambiguous. Germline V CDR1 and CDR2: LGHNA, YNFKEQ. Trimming pared 0 bases from V and 7 bases from J, leaving 15 bases between. This CDR3 comprises 15 residues.